This passage covers 26 T cell receptor beta chains from one sample sequenced in a study of T cells after yellow fever vaccination. Each CDR3 protein gets one entry after TCRdb re-called the 5' RACE reads with MiXCR. The sample has roughly 320,000 distinct CDR3 sequences, roughly a tenth seen once; the top ten hold 3% to 4%. The sequencing here drew on CD4+ T cells sorted from PBMCs, taken 45 days after the yellow fever booster vaccination. The receptors originated from a man aged 18 to 29 who received the YFV17D yellow fever vaccine.

This chain links TRBV20-1 with TRBJ2-5; a possible D gene is TRBD2 (7 bases). The germline V and J ends were trimmed by 5 bases and 8 bases, with 9 bases remaining between them. The CDR3 length is 10 residues. Germline V lookup: CDR1 DFQATT, CDR2 SNEGSKA (reference sequence). CDR3 in amino acids: CSAGGGTQYF. CDR3 nucleotides: TGCAGTGCTGGGGGGGGCACCCAGTACTTC.

This clonotype has a count of ten or more. The V gene is TRBV2, the J gene TRBJ2-1; 11 nucleotides match TRBD2. The CDR3 spans 16 residues. CDR1 SNHLY and CDR2 FYNNEI come from the germline V gene. With 10 bases clipped from V and 6 bases from J, the junction kept 14 bases outside the gene matches. The CDR3 loop reads CATYGLAGGSRNEQFF. The CDR3 coding sequence is TGTGCCACCTATGGCCTAGCGGGGGGCAGTCGCAATGAGCAGTTCTTC.

This sequence joins TRBV11-2 and TRBJ2-1; 8 nucleotides agree with TRBD1. Unmatched junction bases numbered 6, after V lost 5 bases and J lost 6 bases. The CDR3 runs 14 residues. Germline V CDR1 and CDR2: SGHAT, FQNNGV. The CDR3 nucleotides are TGTGCCAGCAGCCAGATGACAGGGGCCAATGAGCAGTTCTTC. This translates into CASSQMTGANEQFF.

A few counts support this clonotype. This rearrangement joins TRBV20-1 to TRBJ2-5, with no clear D. Between the trimmed V and J ends, which lost 1 base and 2 bases, there was a span of 14 bases. Germline V CDR1 and CDR2: DFQATT, SNEGSKA (reference sequence). The CDR3 extends over 15 amino acids. CDR3 sequence reads: CSARVLVLAQETQYF. In DNA, the CDR3 is TGCAGTGCTAGAGTCCTCGTTTTGGCGCAAGAGACCCAGTACTTC.

The chain recombines TRBV25-1 with TRBJ2-7; D is perhaps TRBD1 (6 bases). This CDR3 has 13 amino acids. V was clipped by 2 bases and J by 4 bases, with 9 bases between them. CDR1 MGHDK and CDR2 SYGVNS come from the germline V gene. CDR3 nucleotide sequence: TGTGCCAGCAGTGAAGGGGGCTGGTACGAGCAGTACTTC. It is translated as CASSEGGWYEQYF.

The J gene is TRBJ2-3, the V gene TRBV10-2; D gene ambiguous. This CDR3 has 14 residues. The V gene lost 7 bases and the J gene lost 3 bases, with 14 bases spanning the gap. CDR1 WSHSY and CDR2 SAAADI come from the germline V gene. CDR3 protein: CASTKGGMTDTQYF. The CDR3, as DNA: TGCGCCAGCACCAAGGGTGGTATGACAGATACGCAGTATTTT.

There are a few counts of this clonotype. This sequence joins TRBV12-3 or TRBV12-4 and TRBJ2-5; a weak D match, TRBD1 (6 bases). Trimming pared 5 bases from V and 7 bases from J, leaving 20 bases between. The CDR3 length is 15 residues. CDR3 in amino acids: CASSDRSPLIRTQYF. CDR3 sequence (DNA): TGTGCCAGCAGTGACAGGTCCCCTTTGATAAGGACCCAGTACTTC.

This rearrangement joins TRBV28 to TRBJ1-3, with D uncertain. The length of the CDR3 is 16 residues. Trimming pared 3 bases from V and 4 bases from J, leaving 16 bases between. Germline loops: CDR1 MDHEN, CDR2 SYDVKM. As DNA, the CDR3 is TGTGCCAGCAGTTTGTCCGGACGGATCGAAGGAAACACCATATATTTT. Its protein is CASSLSGRIEGNTIYF.

The V gene is TRBV5-1, the J gene TRBJ2-7, with 8 bases matching TRBD1. V was clipped by 1 base and J by 6 bases; unmatched bases: 6. CDR1 is SGHRS, CDR2 YFSETQ, per germline. The CDR3 has 14 residues. CDR3 protein: CASSLTGGLFEQYF. CDR3 nucleotides: TGCGCCAGCAGCTTGACAGGGGGTCTTTTCGAGCAGTACTTC.

The gene calls are TRBV9 and TRBJ1-3; maybe TRBD1 (5 bases). Germline CDR1 is SGDLS and CDR2 is YYNGEE. The CDR3 is made up of 13 amino acids. V shed 8 bases and J shed 0 bases, with 9 bases lying between them. Written as DNA, the CDR3 is TGTGCCAGTCGGGGGGGCTCTGGAAACACCATATATTTT. As protein: CASRGGSGNTIYF.

This clonotype was detected only a few times. V and J are TRBV2 and TRBJ1-6; no clear D gene. Trimming removed 7 bases from V and 10 bases from J, with 11 bases in between. The CDR3 runs 12 residues. CDR1 is SNHLY, CDR2 FYNNEI, per germline. The CDR3 nucleotides are TGTGCCAGCACAAGGGCCGGCTCACCCCTCCACTTT. Translated, it gives CASTRAGSPLHF.

This sequence joins TRBV12-3 or TRBV12-4 and TRBJ1-5, with D possibly TRBD1 on 6 matching bases. This CDR3 comprises 15 residues. Trimming left V 5 bases short and J 2 bases short, with 13 bases between. CDR3 bases: TGTGCCAGCAGTGCCAGGGGACAAGGCAATCAGCCCCAGCATTTT. Translating it yields CASSARGQGNQPQHF.

This clonotype showed up just a few times. V gene TRBV12-3 or TRBV12-4 combines with J gene TRBJ1-6, with 11 bases that match TRBD1. The junction had 4 bases not matched to a gene; V was cut back by 2 bases and J by 10 bases. This CDR3 region has 15 residues. This CDR3 reads CASSLLGQGGSPLHF. The CDR3 DNA reads TGTGCCAGCAGTTTATTGGGACAGGGGGGATCACCCCTCCACTTT.

The chain employs TRBV6-2 or TRBV6-3 and TRBJ1-1, with a possible D match to TRBD1 (6 bases). Germline V gene data show CDR1 as MNHEY and CDR2 as SVGEGT. CDR3 length: 14 amino acids. V was shortened by 6 bases and J by 1 base, with 12 bases between the two germline ends. DNA of the CDR3: TGTGCCAGCAGCCGACGGACAGCGAACACTGAAGCTTTCTTT. It translates to CASSRRTANTEAFF.

Many counts were recorded for this clonotype. V gene TRBV23-1 combines with J gene TRBJ2-3; TRBD1 matches 7 bases. Being an ORF, TRBV23-1 has a function that is uncertain. This CDR3 is built from 17 residues. V lost 3 bases and J lost 2; bases outside the gene matches: 11. The CDR3 region is CASSQSRPGTVTDTQYF. Here the CDR3 DNA reads TGCGCCAGCAGTCAGTCACGGCCCGGGACAGTCACAGATACGCAGTATTTT.

This clonotype appeared a few times. V usage is TRBV7-6 and J usage is TRBJ1-4; D uncertain. This CDR3 spans 13 amino acids. V was pared by 5 bases and J by 3 bases, with 7 bases between. Looked up from germline, CDR1 is SGHVS and CDR2 is FNYEAQ. The CDR3 region has the DNA TGTGCCAGCAGCGGGTGGTCTAATGAAAAACTGTTTTTT. It is translated as CASSGWSNEKLFF.

The J gene is TRBJ1-5, the V gene TRBV9; D ambiguous. CDR1 is SGDLS, CDR2 YYNGEE, per germline. The V end lost 1 base, the J end lost 0 bases, and 2 bases lay between the germline ends. The CDR3 is made up of 13 amino acids. The DNA of the CDR3 is TGTGCCAGCAGCGTACATAGCAATCAGCCCCAGCATTTT. It specifies CASSVHSNQPQHF.

The chain couples TRBV4-2 to TRBJ2-5; a possible D gene is TRBD2 (6 bases). Deletions cut 4 bases from V and 5 bases from J, with 17 bases between. Germline-derived CDR1 and CDR2 are LGHNA and YNFKEQ. The CDR3 covers 15 residues. CDR3 sequence (DNA): TGTGCCAGCAGCCTCCCTGGGGGAGGAGAGGAGACCCAGTACTTC. Translation gives CASSLPGGGEETQYF.

The chain combines TRBV5-1 with TRBJ2-3; D is unclear. There are 14 residues in the CDR3. CDR1 and CDR2 from the germline V gene are SGHRS and YFSETQ. Trimming removed 2 bases at V and 5 bases at J, with 12 bases between. The chain's CDR3 is CASSFTALEDTQYF. CDR3 nucleotides: TGCGCCAGCAGCTTCACCGCGCTGGAAGATACGCAGTATTTT. Full variable domain (remainder filled in from reference TRBV5-1 and TRBJ2-3): KAGVTQTPRYLIKTRGQQVTLSCSPISGHRSVSWYQQTPGQGLQFLFEYFSETQRNKGNFPGRFSGRQFSNSRSEMNVSTLELGDSALYLCASSFTALEDTQYFGPGTRLTVL.

This clonotype has a handful of counts. The CDR3 reads CSVASGDEQYV. CDR3 nucleotide sequence: TGCAGCGTTGCGTCAGGGGACGAGCAGTACGTC. The gene calls are TRBV29-1 and TRBJ2-7; tentatively, D is TRBD1 (6 bases). CDR1 is SQVTM, CDR2 ANQGSEA, per germline. Between the trimmed V and J ends, which lost 4 bases and 5 bases, there was a span of 9 bases. The CDR3 sequence is 11 residues long.

The chain carries TRBV10-2 and TRBJ1-1; 7 bases map to TRBD1. The V and J ends lost 8 bases and 8 bases, in that order; junction bases with no gene match: 8. Germline V CDR1 and CDR2: WSHSY, SAAADI. The CDR3 is 12 residues long. In DNA form, the CDR3 reads TGCGCCAGCCAGGGGGAGCGGAGGGAAGCTTTCTTT. Translating it yields CASQGERREAFF.

This clonotype was detected many times. The V call is TRBV5-1, the J call TRBJ2-2; a weak D match, TRBD2 (6 bases). CDR3 size: 16 residues. Germline values: CDR1 SGHRS, CDR2 YFSETQ. Deletions cut 0 bases from V and 3 bases from J, with 12 bases between. CDR3 amino acids: CASSLAWRGHTGELFF. In DNA, the CDR3 is TGCGCCAGCAGCTTGGCATGGAGGGGTCACACCGGGGAGCTGTTTTTT.

Ten or more counts support this clonotype. The chain is built from TRBV19 and TRBJ2-3; 10 bases map to TRBD2. Trimming took 7 bases from V and 3 from J; bases not matched to a gene: 7. The CDR3 has 15 amino acids. Germline CDR1 LNHDA, CDR2 SQIVND (reference sequence). The CDR3 coding sequence is TGTGCCAGTACCCCACTAGCGGGGAGGACAGATACGCAGTATTTT. Translated: CASTPLAGRTDTQYF.

The V call is TRBV11-1, the J call TRBJ2-5; D remains unclear. The CDR3 consists of 13 residues. V was shortened by 2 bases and J by 4 bases, with 8 bases between the two germline ends. Germline values: CDR1 SGHAT, CDR2 FQDESV (reference sequence). CDR3 protein: CASSLRRVETQYF. The CDR3 nucleotides are TGTGCCAGCAGCTTAAGAAGGGTAGAGACCCAGTACTTC.

The chain has TRBV7-2 and TRBJ1-2, with TRBD1 identical over 9 bases. Trimming cost V 5 bases and J 7 bases; bases outside gene matches: 5. In germline, CDR1 is SGHTA, CDR2 FQGNSA. CDR3 length: 13 residues. The CDR3 spells CASSVDRGIGYTF. CDR3 in DNA: TGTGCCAGCAGCGTAGACAGGGGGATTGGCTACACCTTC.

The table lists this clonotype with a few counts. This chain links TRBV4-2 with TRBJ2-1; TRBD2 aligns across 8 bases. V was pared by 2 bases and J by 2 bases, with 5 bases of the junction left unmatched. The germline V gene encodes CDR1 LGHNA and CDR2 YNFKEQ. There are 16 residues in the CDR3. CDR3 DNA sequence: TGTGCCAGCAGCCAAACCGGGACTAGGACCTACAATGAGCAGTTCTTC. It specifies CASSQTGTRTYNEQFF.